A few counts support the clone carrying this T cell receptor (beta chain). Its antigen is unidentified. The data belong to a study of response to subunit inactivated influenza vaccine. Study observations and caveats: It was the authors' suggestion that each seasonal influenza vaccination recruits few new T cells.

One entry per CDR3 protein results from TCRdb running MiXCR on the RT-PCR reads. The data contain fewer than 600,000 distinct CDR3 sequences, 6% to 9% of them singletons. Germline V CDR1 and CDR2: LNHNV, YYDKDF (reference sequence). Trimming pared 3 bases from V and 0 bases from J, leaving 9 bases between. This CDR3 has 15 residues. The chain couples TRBV15 to TRBJ2-1; D is ambiguous. This clonotype was obtained from a man aged 45 to 75 who received an inactivated influenza vaccine. The sample consisted of PBMCs from blood, taken less than 30 months after vaccination. CDR3 nucleotides: TGTGCCACCAGCAGGGAGACTGGCTCCTACAATGAGCAGTTCTTC. This translates into CATSRETGSYNEQFF.